These 4 T cell receptor beta chains were sequenced from one sample in a study of T cells in tumors and immune-related adverse events. Sequencing used immunoSEQ multiplex PCR; TCRdb keeps in-frame clones, though not all of them. The sample lists more than 10,000 clones; under 95% were seen once. The sample consisted of lymph node tissue, taken from a patient treated with anti-PD-1 therapy. The receptors stem from a female donor with metastatic renal cell carcinoma.

This clone came up once. The rearrangement uses TRBV19 and TRBJ1-4; D ambiguous. Germline loops: CDR1 LNHDA, CDR2 SQIVND (reference sequence). The CDR3 runs 11 residues. Trimming shortened V by 3 bases and J by 13 bases, and 9 bases separated the two germline ends. DNA for the CDR3: TGTGCCAGTAGTATGGATGTTATACTGTTTTTT. This encodes CASSMDVILFF.

The chain joins TRBV19 to TRBJ1-4; the match to TRBD1 covers 9 bases. V shed 7 bases and J 0 bases; nucleotides not matched to a gene: 12. The CDR3 is 18 amino acids. Germline V gene sequence: CDR1 LNHDA, CDR2 SQIVND (reference sequence). CDR3 sequence: CASTDRGSVGATNEKLFF. CDR3 DNA: TGTGCCAGTACTGACAGGGGGAGTGTTGGCGCAACTAATGAAAAACTGTTTTTT.

The rearrangement links TRBV2 to TRBJ1-2; tentatively, D is TRBD1 (6 bases). Trimming left V 2 bases short and J 5 bases short, with 6 bases between. There are 12 residues in the CDR3. Germline CDR1 SNHLY, CDR2 FYNNEI. The DNA of the CDR3 is TGTGCCAGCAGTGAACAGGGGTATGGCTACACCTTC. This gives the protein CASSEQGYGYTF.

This sequence joins TRBV7-2 and TRBJ2-7, with D tentatively TRBD2 (6 bases). Germline V gene sequence: CDR1 SGHTA, CDR2 FQGNSA. The V and J ends lost 7 bases and 4 bases respectively, with 14 bases between them. This CDR3 comprises 13 residues. In nucleotides, the CDR3 is TGTGCCAGCACCCGGGAGCTGGGTTACGAGCAGTACTTC. Its protein is CASTRELGYEQYF.